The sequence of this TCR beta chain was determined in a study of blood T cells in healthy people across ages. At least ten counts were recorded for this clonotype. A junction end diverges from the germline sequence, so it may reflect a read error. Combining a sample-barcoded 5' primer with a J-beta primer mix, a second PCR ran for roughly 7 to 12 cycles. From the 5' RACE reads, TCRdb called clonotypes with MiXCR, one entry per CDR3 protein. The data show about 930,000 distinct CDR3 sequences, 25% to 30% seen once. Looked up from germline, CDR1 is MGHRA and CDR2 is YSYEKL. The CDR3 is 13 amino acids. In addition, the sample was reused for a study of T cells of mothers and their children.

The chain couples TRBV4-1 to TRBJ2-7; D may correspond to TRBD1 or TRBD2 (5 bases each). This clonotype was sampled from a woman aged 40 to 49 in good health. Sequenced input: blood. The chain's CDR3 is CASSLGTFYEQYF. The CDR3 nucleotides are TGTGCCAGCAGTTTAGGGACCTTCTACGAGCAGTACTTC.